The rows below give T cell receptor beta chains drawn from one sample of a study of cytomegalovirus exposure and HLA in healthy donors. TCRdb's copy holds only in-frame clones and misses some; the assay was immunoSEQ multiplex PCR. The table records 220,000 or so clones, over 80% of them present only once. Sequenced sample: PBMCs. The receptors were sampled from a woman aged 18 to 35 in good health and CMV-seronegative. The CDR3 runs from the conserved cysteine through the conserved F or W. A D gene is named only where the DNA matches it firmly.

TRBV28	TRBJ2-1	TRBD2	CASPPPGLAGSYNEQFF	TGTGCCAGCCCGCCTCCGGGACTAGCGGGCTCCTACAATGAGCAGTTCTTC
TRBV18	TRBJ2-7	NA	CASSPWQLPYEQYF	TGTGCCAGCTCACCCTGGCAATTACCCTACGAGCAGTACTTC
TRBV6-5	TRBJ2-1	TRBD2	CASSYQGGGGQFF	TGTGCCAGCAGTTACCAAGGCGGGGGGGGGCAGTTCTTC
TRBV29-1	TRBJ1-2	NA	CSVFPGANYGYTF	TGCAGCGTTTTCCCGGGGGCTAACTATGGCTACACCTTC
TRBV29-1	TRBJ2-7	NA	CSVGDKNSYEQYF	TGCAGCGTTGGGGACAAAAACTCCTACGAGCAGTACTTC
TRBV2	TRBJ2-2	TRBD1	CASSGEGADTGELFF	TGTGCCAGCAGTGGAGAGGGGGCCGACACCGGGGAGCTGTTTTTT
TRBV30	TRBJ1-1	NA	CAWTFRVDGLTFF	TGTGCCTGGACGTTCAGGGTCGACGGTCTAACTTTCTTT
TRBV6-1	TRBJ1-3	NA	CATAAGPGWNTIYF	TGTGCCACCGCAGCGGGGCCAGGTTGGAACACCATATATTTT
TRBV5-1	TRBJ1-1	NA	CATRTGHSNTEAFF	TGCGCCACCCGAACTGGACACTCGAACACTGAAGCTTTCTTT
TRBV6-5	TRBJ1-5	NA	CASSTGSNQPQHF	TGTGCCAGCAGCACGGGTAGCAATCAGCCCCAGCATTTT
TRBV10-2	TRBJ1-2	TRBD1	CASSFRSDGQGADGYTF	TGCGCCAGCAGTTTCAGGTCCGACGGACAGGGGGCTGATGGCTACACCTTC
TRBV28	TRBJ1-5	TRBD1	CASSSSTGGFGNQPQHF	TGTGCCAGCAGTTCCAGCACAGGGGGCTTTGGCAATCAGCCCCAGCATTTT
TRBV27	TRBJ2-3	TRBD2	CASSLGLAGRDTQYF	TGTGCCAGCAGTTTGGGACTAGCGGGAAGAGATACGCAGTATTTT